This T cell receptor (beta chain) was recorded in a study of CD8 T cell repertoires and HIV-1 epitope variants. As for the study in general: T cells were stimulated with Twenty-five Gag and Nef peptides separately.

Study conclusions and caveats: Six of nine antigen-specific clonotypes appeared cross-reactive to autologous or escape variants. The TAALDMSHF plasma variant had no responses, unlike KF9 (five clonotypes) and HW9 (one).

On this clone itself: The antigen is undetermined.

Looked up from germline, CDR1 is LGHNA and CDR2 is YSLEER. The CDR3 is 16 amino acids. Losses at the gene ends were 5 bases for V and 5 bases for J; bases not matched to a gene: 11. The table came from immunoSEQ multiplex PCR; TCRdb's copy has only in-frame clones and leaves some out. The sample yields several thousand clones, 67% seen once. The sequenced sample was cultured CD8+ T cells derived from PBMCs. This sequence originates from a male donor with HIV. The rearrangement uses TRBV4-3 and TRBJ2-1, with 8 bases matching TRBD2. This chain's CDR3 is CASSAYSGGPDNEQFF. Here the CDR3 DNA reads TGCGCCAGCAGCGCCTACTCGGGGGGGCCCGACAATGAGCAGTTCTTC.